A selection of T cell receptor beta chains follows, all from one sample in a study of T cells in localized non-small cell lung cancer. TCRdb's table, derived via immunoSEQ multiplex PCR, lists solely in-frame clones and lacks some. Of 45,000 to 60,000 clones listed, 86% were seen once; the top ten hold 5.2%. The specimen comprised peripheral blood, sampled before any cancer treatment. The receptors derive from a woman aged 35 to 69 with stage I lung adenocarcinoma. CDR3s include the opening cysteine and the closing phenylalanine or tryptophan. D genes are given only for firm matches. Expanded clones are given a class, and other clones once, few, many or no size at all.

D	J	V	size	CDR3	DNA
-	TRBJ2-7	TRBV11-2	-	CASSQAGYEQYF	TGTGCCAGCAGCCAGGCAGGGTACGAGCAGTACTTC
-	TRBJ1-1	TRBV9	-	CASRDSHNTEAFF	TGTGCCAGCAGGGACAGCCATAACACTGAAGCTTTCTTT
-	TRBJ1-5	TRBV10-3	-	CAISESRQPQHF	TGTGCCATCAGTGAGTCGAGGCAGCCCCAGCATTTT
-	TRBJ2-7	TRBV19	-	CASSMSSASSYEQYF	TGTGCCAGTAGTATGAGTTCGGCAAGTTCCTACGAGCAGTACTTC
-	TRBJ2-3	TRBV9	once	CASSVVVGTGTDTQYF	TGTGCCAGCAGCGTAGTTGTAGGGACCGGCACAGATACGCAGTATTTT
TRBD1	TRBJ2-7	TRBV18	-	CASSPGQTYEQYF	TGTGCCAGCTCCCCGGGACAGACCTACGAGCAGTACTTC
-	TRBJ1-1	TRBV27	-	CASSSRSTTEAFF	TGTGCCAGCAGTTCGAGGAGTACCACTGAAGCTTTCTTT
-	TRBJ2-5	TRBV19	-	CASSITWDISPRETQYF	TGTGCCAGTAGTATCACCTGGGACATATCTCCCCGAGAGACCCAGTACTTC
TRBD1	TRBJ1-3	TRBV5-1	-	CASSFRTGDGNTIYF	TGCGCCAGCAGCTTTCGGACAGGGGACGGAAACACCATATATTTT
-	TRBJ2-1	TRBV7-9	-	CASSLALAYNEQFF	TGTGCCAGCAGCTTAGCGCTGGCTTACAATGAGCAGTTCTTC
-	TRBJ2-7	TRBV13	-	CASRQEMDEQYF	TGTGCCAGCCGACAGGAAATGGACGAGCAGTACTTC
-	TRBJ1-1	TRBV30	-	CAWSVGVRGEAFF	TGTGCCTGGAGTGTAGGCGTTCGAGGTGAAGCTTTCTTT
-	TRBJ2-5	TRBV27	once	CASSKKDGQETQYF	TGTGCCAGCAGTAAAAAGGACGGCCAAGAGACCCAGTACTTC
-	TRBJ2-6	TRBV7-9	-	CASSSRVSGANVLTF	TGTGCCAGCAGCTCCCGAGTTTCGGGGGCCAACGTCCTGACTTTC
-	TRBJ2-5	TRBV14	-	CASSQGLVETQYF	TGTGCCAGCAGCCAAGGGTTGGTAGAGACCCAGTACTTC
TRBD1	TRBJ1-4	TRBV19	-	CASSNAGGTNEKLFF	TGTGCCAGTAGCAACGCAGGGGGTACTAATGAAAAACTGTTTTTT
TRBD2	TRBJ2-5	TRBV18	-	CASGGGRRQETQYF	TGTGCCAGCGGCGGGGGGCGCCGACAAGAGACCCAGTACTTC
TRBD1	TRBJ1-1	TRBV11-2	-	CASSVQGAGTEAFF	TGTGCCAGCAGCGTTCAGGGGGCAGGCACTGAAGCTTTCTTT
-	TRBJ1-2	TRBV5-4	-	CASSAPLGVGYTF	TGTGCCAGCAGCGCCCCTTTGGGGGTCGGCTACACCTTC
TRBD1	TRBJ2-1	TRBV29-1	-	CSVGGGQGHNEQFF	TGCAGCGTTGGTGGGGGACAGGGCCACAATGAGCAGTTCTTC
-	TRBJ2-3	TRBV6-1	-	CASSEVGRTTDTQYF	TGTGCCAGCAGTGAAGTCGGCAGGACCACAGATACGCAGTATTTT
-	TRBJ1-1	TRBV19	-	CASLHIKSSGSTEAFF	TGTGCCAGTTTACATATCAAGAGCAGTGGCAGCACTGAAGCTTTCTTT
-	TRBJ2-5	TRBV7-6	-	CASSLYVIGAETQYF	TGTGCCAGCAGCTTATACGTAATTGGGGCAGAGACCCAGTACTTC
-	TRBJ1-5	TRBV19	-	CASSIDDGFHQPQHF	TGTGCCAGTAGTATAGATGATGGGTTTCATCAGCCCCAGCATTTT
-	TRBJ1-6	TRBV7-9	few	CASSATGRVVNSPLHF	TGTGCCAGCAGCGCCACCGGCAGGGTCGTGAATTCACCCCTCCACTTT
TRBD1	TRBJ1-1	TRBV10-1	-	CASSVHRTGASLGTEAFF	TGCGCCAGCAGTGTGCATCGGACAGGGGCATCGTTGGGGACTGAAGCTTTCTTT
TRBD1	TRBJ2-1	TRBV7-2	-	CASSLHNRGPQFF	TGTGCCAGCAGCCTACATAACAGGGGGCCTCAGTTCTTC
TRBD2	TRBJ2-3	TRBV18	-	CASSLLTGTSGTDTQYF	TGTGCCAGCTCACTACTAACCGGGACTAGCGGCACAGATACGCAGTATTTT
-	TRBJ1-4	TRBV2	-	CASNWGVQEKLFF	TGTGCCAGCAACTGGGGGGTTCAGGAAAAACTGTTTTTT
-	TRBJ2-3	TRBV7-6	-	CASSKTQTTDTQYF	TGTGCCAGCAGCAAGACACAAACCACAGATACGCAGTATTTT
TRBD2	TRBJ2-1	TRBV5-8	-	CASSRAGGTYNEQFF	TGTGCCAGCAGCCGAGCGGGGGGGACTTACAATGAGCAGTTCTTC
TRBD1	TRBJ2-2	TRBV5-5	-	CASSHGTGANTGELFF	TGTGCCAGCAGCCACGGGACAGGGGCGAACACCGGGGAGCTGTTTTTT
-	TRBJ2-7	TRBV5-6	-	CASSFDTYEQYF	TGTGCCAGCAGCTTTGACACCTACGAGCAGTACTTC
-	TRBJ1-6	TRBV7-8	once	CASSFTRNRSSPLHF	TGTGCCAGCAGCTTTACTCGGAACCGATCTTCACCCCTCCACTTT
-	TRBJ2-1	TRBV7-8	few	CASSLVSGVSYNEQFF	TGTGCCAGCAGCTTAGTTTCTGGGGTCTCTTACAATGAGCAGTTCTTC
TRBD1	TRBJ1-2	TRBV19	few	CASRDRVTYGYTF	TGTGCCAGCCGTGACAGGGTTACCTATGGCTACACCTTC
-	TRBJ2-5	TRBV19	-	CASSGLPQETQYF	TGTGCCAGTTCGGGACTCCCCCAAGAGACCCAGTACTTC
-	TRBJ1-1	TRBV25-1	-	CASSEFRWGTEAFF	TGTGCCAGCAGTGAATTCCGATGGGGAACCGAAGCTTTCTTT
-	TRBJ2-7	TRBV28	-	CATASEDVPIIYEQYF	TGTGCCACCGCTTCAGAGGACGTCCCTATAATCTACGAGCAGTACTTC
-	TRBJ1-1	TRBV18	-	CASSPKTEAFF	TGTGCCAGCTCACCGAAGACCGAAGCTTTCTTT
-	TRBJ1-5	TRBV23-1	-	CASSLQKGQPQHF	TGCGCCAGCAGTCTCCAGAAAGGACAGCCCCAGCATTTT
TRBD2	TRBJ2-5	TRBV19	-	CASSIIAGGQETQYF	TGTGCCAGTAGTATAATAGCGGGGGGCCAAGAGACCCAGTACTTC
-	TRBJ1-5	TRBV19	many	CASSTIRTVRNQPQHF	TGTGCCAGTAGTACTATCCGGACAGTTCGCAATCAGCCCCAGCATTTT
-	TRBJ2-7	TRBV19	-	CASSRRESYEQYF	TGTGCCAGTAGTAGAAGGGAATCCTACGAGCAGTACTTC
-	TRBJ2-1	TRBV7-2	-	CASSLKIGERNEQFF	TGTGCCAGCAGCTTAAAGATAGGGGAGAGAAATGAGCAGTTCTTC
-	TRBJ1-1	TRBV9	-	CASSVSPTGLGTEAFF	TGTGCCAGCAGCGTATCTCCAACAGGGTTGGGCACTGAAGCTTTCTTT
-	TRBJ2-2	TRBV30	-	CAWATPGELFF	TGTGCCTGGGCTACCCCCGGGGAGCTGTTTTTT
TRBD1	TRBJ1-2	TRBV7-9	-	CASSLHGTGAGYTF	TGTGCCAGCAGCTTACACGGGACAGGGGCCGGCTACACCTTC
-	TRBJ1-6	TRBV7-9	-	CASSLTLSNSPLHF	TGTGCCAGCAGCTTAACCCTTTCTAATTCACCCCTCCACTTT
TRBD1	TRBJ1-2	TRBV2	-	CASSGDSIYGYTF	TGTGCCAGCAGTGGGGACAGTATCTATGGCTACACCTTC